This record concerns one TCR beta chain sequence. Libraries were prepared by immunoSEQ multiplex PCR; TCRdb keeps only in-frame clonotypes and omits some of them. This table has approximately 85,000 clones, about 85% appearing once. The data were taken from a study of glioma-infiltrating T cells after dendritic cell vaccination. About the study: Glioblastoma patients came from Phase I and II dendritic cell vaccination trials.

Germline V CDR1 and CDR2: MNHNY, SVGAGI (reference sequence). The CDR3 has 14 residues. V was shortened by 3 bases and J by 4 bases, with 12 bases between the two germline ends. Documented time point: after dendritic cell vaccination, including at tumor progression/relapse. Only patients with spare fresh-frozen tumor and over two years of follow-up were included. All glioblastoma patients lacked an isocitrate dehydrogenase mutation. Blood PBMC samples: pre-vaccination, two weeks post third vaccination, and at tumor progression. Sequenced material: blood, taken after dendritic cell vaccination. This sequence joins TRBV6-6 and TRBJ1-2, with D possibly matching TRBD1 (6 bases). The sequence derives from a human donor with glioblastoma. CDR3 residues: CASSYKGEGYGYTF. The CDR3 DNA reads as TGTGCCAGCAGTTATAAGGGGGAAGGCTATGGCTACACCTTC.